The T cell receptor beta chain under discussion was sequenced for a study of shared clonotypes between healthy human individuals. Study-level results: Some naive CD4 clonotypes, roughly 5%, turned up in common across several donors. Sampling was confined to blood; repertoires within tissues likely differ. Rarefaction indicated that sorted-subset sequencing remained incomplete although depth was large.

Profiling relied on immunoSEQ multiplex PCR, and the TCRdb table lists in-frame clones only, not all of them. The sample yields 2 million to 2.5 million clones, less than 95% seen once. Concerning this clone itself: Its antigen remains unidentified.

Sequences were obtained from naive CD4+ T cells from PBMCs. Subset defined: CD45RA+ positively selected. The sequence was collected from a man in his late teens or twenties in good health. Some clones in this sample may be carry-over from other donors' samples.

Here the CDR3 DNA reads TGTGCCAGCAGCTTTGGGACGAACTACGAGCAGTACTTC. Its protein product is CASSFGTNYEQYF. The genes are TRBV7-9 and TRBJ2-7; D may match TRBD1 or TRBD2 (5 bases each). This CDR3 contains 13 residues. Trimming cost V 3 bases and J 3 bases, with 9 bases left between them. CDR1 is SEHNR, CDR2 FQNEAQ, per germline (reference sequence).